Sequencing of this TCR beta chain was carried out in a study of OX40 agonist ivuxolimab in advanced cancers. Study summary: While on treatment, patients had intravenous ivuxolimab at 0.01 to 10 mg/kg every 2 weeks.

Points on this clone: Its antigen is unknown.

The data were produced by immunoSEQ multiplex PCR, yet TCRdb's version contains in-frame clones alone and is incomplete. The profile shows roughly 100,000 clones, over 75% of them singletons. Trimming left V 4 bases short and J 3 bases short, with 14 bases between. Germline CDR1 reads LNHDA; CDR2 reads SQIVND (reference sequence). The CDR3 spans 15 residues. Study-level findings and limits: In the expanded peripheral T cells, antigen specificity was never determined.

This chain links TRBV19 with TRBJ2-3, with D tentatively TRBD1 (6 bases). The TCR originated in an adult with an advanced solid tumor such as melanoma, head and neck, liver or kidney cancer. Sequencing used CD4+ or CD8+ T cells sorted from blood, obtained in a trial of the OX40 agonist ivuxolimab. The CDR3 bases are TGTGCCAGTAGTACACCCGGACAGCTTACAGATACGCAGTATTTT. Amino acid sequence: CASSTPGQLTDTQYF.